One and the same sample provided the 14 T cell receptor beta chains below, sequenced in a study of cytomegalovirus exposure and HLA in healthy donors. Assay: immunoSEQ multiplex PCR; the TCRdb copy retains only in-frame clones and omits some. The sample consists of 160,000 or so clones, approximately 90% of them appearing once. Sequencing input: PBMCs. These receptors all stem from a young man in good health and CMV-seronegative.

The J gene is TRBJ2-7, the V gene TRBV28; TRBD2 aligns across 8 bases. The V segment lost 4 bases and the J segment 3 bases; nucleotides outside the gene matches: 8. The CDR3 extends over 15 amino acids. CDR1 and CDR2 from the germline V gene are MDHEN and SYDVKM. Written as DNA, the CDR3 is TGTGCCAGCAGTTGGGTAGATGCGGGGGGCTACGAGCAGTACTTC. Residues: CASSWVDAGGYEQYF.

The chain combines TRBV28 with TRBJ2-1, with TRBD2 matching 14 bases. The V gene end was trimmed by 4 bases and the J gene end by 9 bases; junction bases not matched to a gene: 8. Germline values: CDR1 MDHEN, CDR2 SYDVKM. This CDR3 region has 16 residues. In DNA form, the CDR3 reads TGTGCCAGCAGTTCCCCGGGGACTAGCGGGGGTGGTGAGCAGTTCTTC. It codes for CASSSPGTSGGGEQFF.

The genes are TRBV28 and TRBJ1-1; 9 nucleotides line up with TRBD1. This CDR3 contains 15 residues. The ends lost 7 bases at V and 5 bases at J; junction bases unmatched: 11. The germline V gene has CDR1 MDHEN and CDR2 SYDVKM. The CDR3 region is CASIYPTGGSTEAFF. Here the CDR3 DNA reads TGTGCCAGCATATACCCGACAGGGGGTTCGACTGAAGCTTTCTTT.

CDR3: CSLTEERGLNEQFF. The CDR3 DNA is TGCAGCCTTACGGAGGAGCGGGGGCTGAATGAGCAGTTCTTC. The chain couples TRBV29-1 to TRBJ2-1, with 8 bases fitting TRBD2. CDR1 is SQVTM, CDR2 ANQGSEA, per germline. There are 14 residues in the CDR3. V lost 8 bases to trimming and J lost 7 bases; unmatched junction nucleotides: 13.

The chain is built from TRBV4-3 and TRBJ1-4; 8 nucleotides align to TRBD1. The V and J ends lost 1 base and 8 bases, in that order; junction bases with no gene match: 9. Germline loops: CDR1 LGHNA, CDR2 YSLEER. The CDR3 covers 16 residues. CDR3: CASSQGVDRDEEKLFF. The CDR3 DNA sequence: TGCGCCAGCAGCCAAGGGGTGGACAGGGATGAAGAAAAACTGTTTTTT.

V gene TRBV5-4 combines with J gene TRBJ2-7; D not resolved. The CDR3 has 14 amino acids. Trimming left V 0 bases short and J 5 bases short, with 12 bases between. Per the germline V gene, CDR1 is SGHNT and CDR2 is YYREEE (reference sequence). The CDR3 DNA follows: TGTGCCAGCAGCTTGGCCGGAGATCGAAACGAGCAGTACTTC. The encoded protein is CASSLAGDRNEQYF.

The sample holds a few counts of this clone. The genes are TRBV6-4 and TRBJ2-2, with 7 bases identical to TRBD2. Germline CDR1 MRHNA, CDR2 SNTAGT. The CDR3 covers 14 residues. Germline trimming cut 2 bases from V and 3 bases from J; bases unmatched to any gene: 0. In DNA form, the CDR3 reads TGTGCCAGCAGTGACGGGAGGGACACCGGGGAGCTGTTTTTT. Protein product: CASSDGRDTGELFF.

The chain is built from TRBV4-3 and TRBJ2-7; D gene uncertain. The CDR3 length is 13 residues. Per germline, CDR1 LGHNA and CDR2 YSLEER. V lost 1 base, J lost 2 bases, and 6 bases lay in between. The CDR3 region is CASSQGPAYEQYF. CDR3 bases: TGCGCCAGCAGCCAAGGGCCCGCCTACGAGCAGTACTTC.

The genes are TRBV6-5 and TRBJ2-7; perhaps TRBD2 as D (5 bases). Per germline, CDR1 MNHEY and CDR2 SVGAGI. The length of the CDR3 is 13 residues. V dropped 2 bases and J dropped 3 bases, with 8 bases sitting between them. The CDR3 region has the DNA TGTGCCAGCAGTTACCGGGAACTCTACGAGCAGTACTTC. Its protein is CASSYRELYEQYF.

This chain uses TRBV2 with TRBJ2-7; D is possibly TRBD1 (6 bases). This CDR3 is built from 13 residues. The V end lost 10 bases, the J end lost 0 bases, and 13 bases lay between the germline ends. CDR1 and CDR2 from the germline V gene are SNHLY and FYNNEI. DNA of the CDR3: TGTGCCACCAGGACAGAAAGCTCCTACGAGCAGTACTTC. It codes for CATRTESSYEQYF.

This clone was seen a single time. The chain uses TRBV6-4 and TRBJ2-7, with a possible D match to TRBD1 (6 bases). CDR3 length: 19 amino acids. The germline gives CDR1 MRHNA, CDR2 SNTAGT. With 5 bases removed from V and 4 bases from J, the gap between germline ends came to 30 bases. The CDR3 bases are TGTGCCAGCAGTTTCCCGTCCCCAACCCTCAGGGGAGATCTATACGAGCAGTACTTC. It translates to CASSFPSPTLRGDLYEQYF.

The chain links TRBV18 to TRBJ2-5; 10 bases fit TRBD2. The CDR3 contains 17 residues. With V trimmed by 3 bases and J by 3 bases, 10 bases remained unmatched. CDR1 and CDR2 (germline): KGHSH, LQKENI. Here the CDR3 DNA reads TGTGCCAGCTCACCGCGAGAAGACCTAGCGGGAGAAGAGACCCAGTACTTC. This codes for CASSPREDLAGEETQYF.

This clone occurred once. This chain uses TRBV2 with TRBJ2-5, with 7 bases matching TRBD1. The germline V gene encodes CDR1 SNHLY and CDR2 FYNNEI. This CDR3 has 13 residues. The V and J ends lost 10 bases and 5 bases, in that order; junction bases with no gene match: 10. In DNA form, the CDR3 reads TGTGCCACCAGAGGGGGCGAATTGGAGACCCAGTACTTC. Residues: CATRGGELETQYF.

The chain employs TRBV6-5 and TRBJ2-7; 7 bases are shared with TRBD2. Germline loops: CDR1 MNHEY, CDR2 SVGAGI. The CDR3 is 13 amino acids. The trim removed 4 bases at V and 3 bases at J, leaving 3 bases unmatched. CDR3 bases: TGTGCCAGCAGTTGGGCTAGCGGCTACGAGCAGTACTTC. Its protein is CASSWASGYEQYF.